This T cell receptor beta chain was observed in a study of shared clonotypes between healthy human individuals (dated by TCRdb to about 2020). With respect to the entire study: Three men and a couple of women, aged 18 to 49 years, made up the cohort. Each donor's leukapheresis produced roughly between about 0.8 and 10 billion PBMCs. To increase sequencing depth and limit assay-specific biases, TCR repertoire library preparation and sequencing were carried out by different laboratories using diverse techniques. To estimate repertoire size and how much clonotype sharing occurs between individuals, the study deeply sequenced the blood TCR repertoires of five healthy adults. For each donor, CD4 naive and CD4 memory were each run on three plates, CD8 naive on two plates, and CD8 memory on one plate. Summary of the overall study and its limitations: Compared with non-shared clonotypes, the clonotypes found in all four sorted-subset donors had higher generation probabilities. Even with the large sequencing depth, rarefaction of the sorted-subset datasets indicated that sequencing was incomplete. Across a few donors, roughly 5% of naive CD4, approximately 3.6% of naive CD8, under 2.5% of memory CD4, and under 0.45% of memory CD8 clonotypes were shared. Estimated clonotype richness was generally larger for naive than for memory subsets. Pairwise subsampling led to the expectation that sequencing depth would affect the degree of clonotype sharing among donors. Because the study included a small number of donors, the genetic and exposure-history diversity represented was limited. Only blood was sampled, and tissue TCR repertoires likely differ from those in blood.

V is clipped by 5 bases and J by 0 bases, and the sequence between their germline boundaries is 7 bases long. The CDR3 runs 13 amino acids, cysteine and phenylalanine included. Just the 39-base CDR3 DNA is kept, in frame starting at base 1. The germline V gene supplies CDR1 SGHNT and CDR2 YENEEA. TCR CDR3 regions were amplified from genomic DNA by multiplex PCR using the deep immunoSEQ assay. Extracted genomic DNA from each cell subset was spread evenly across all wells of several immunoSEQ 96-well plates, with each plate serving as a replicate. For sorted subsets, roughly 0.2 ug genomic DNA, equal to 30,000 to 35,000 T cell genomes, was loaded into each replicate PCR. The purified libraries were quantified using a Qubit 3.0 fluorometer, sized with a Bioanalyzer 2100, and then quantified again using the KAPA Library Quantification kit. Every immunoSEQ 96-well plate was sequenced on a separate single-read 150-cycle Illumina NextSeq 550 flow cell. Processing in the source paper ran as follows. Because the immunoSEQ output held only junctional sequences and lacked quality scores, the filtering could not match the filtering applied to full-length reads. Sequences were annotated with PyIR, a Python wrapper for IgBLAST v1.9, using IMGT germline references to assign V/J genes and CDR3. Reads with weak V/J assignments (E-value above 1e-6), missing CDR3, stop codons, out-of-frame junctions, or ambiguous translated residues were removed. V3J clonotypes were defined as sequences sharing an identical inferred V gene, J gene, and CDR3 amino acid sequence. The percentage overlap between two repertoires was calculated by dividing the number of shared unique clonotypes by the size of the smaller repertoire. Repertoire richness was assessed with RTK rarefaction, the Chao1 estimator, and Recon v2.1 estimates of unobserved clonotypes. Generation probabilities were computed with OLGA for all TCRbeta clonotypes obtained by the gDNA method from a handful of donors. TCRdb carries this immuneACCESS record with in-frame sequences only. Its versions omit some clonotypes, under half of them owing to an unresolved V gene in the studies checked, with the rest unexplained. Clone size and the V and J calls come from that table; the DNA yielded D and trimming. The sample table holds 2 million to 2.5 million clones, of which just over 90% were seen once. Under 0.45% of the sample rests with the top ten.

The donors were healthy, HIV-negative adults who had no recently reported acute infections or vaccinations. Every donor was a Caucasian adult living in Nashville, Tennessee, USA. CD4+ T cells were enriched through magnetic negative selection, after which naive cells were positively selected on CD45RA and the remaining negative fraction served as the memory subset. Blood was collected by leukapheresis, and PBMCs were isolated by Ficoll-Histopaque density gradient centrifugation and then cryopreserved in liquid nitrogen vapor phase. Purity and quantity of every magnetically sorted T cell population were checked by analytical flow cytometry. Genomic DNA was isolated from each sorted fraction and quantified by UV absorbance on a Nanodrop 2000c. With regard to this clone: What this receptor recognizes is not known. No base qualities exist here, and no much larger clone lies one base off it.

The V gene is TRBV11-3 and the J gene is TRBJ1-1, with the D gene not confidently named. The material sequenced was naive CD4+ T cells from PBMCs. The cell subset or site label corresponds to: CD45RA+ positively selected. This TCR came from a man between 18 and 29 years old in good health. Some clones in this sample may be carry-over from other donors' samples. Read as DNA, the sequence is TGTGCCAGCAGCCAAACAATGAACACTGAAGCTTTCTTT. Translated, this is CASSQTMNTEAFF.